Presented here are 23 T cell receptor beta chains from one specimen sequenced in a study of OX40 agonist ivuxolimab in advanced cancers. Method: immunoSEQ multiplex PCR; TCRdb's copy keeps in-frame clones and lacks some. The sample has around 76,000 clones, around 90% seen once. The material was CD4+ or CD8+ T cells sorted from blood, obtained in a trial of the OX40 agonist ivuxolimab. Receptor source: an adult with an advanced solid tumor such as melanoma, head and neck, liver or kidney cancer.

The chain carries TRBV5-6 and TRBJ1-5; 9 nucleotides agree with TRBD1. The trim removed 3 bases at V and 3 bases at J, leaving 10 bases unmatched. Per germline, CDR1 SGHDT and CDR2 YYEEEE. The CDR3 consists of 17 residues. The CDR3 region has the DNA TGTGCCAGCAGCTCCCACTGGGACAGGGCGAACAATCAGCCCCAGCATTTT. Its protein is CASSSHWDRANNQPQHF.

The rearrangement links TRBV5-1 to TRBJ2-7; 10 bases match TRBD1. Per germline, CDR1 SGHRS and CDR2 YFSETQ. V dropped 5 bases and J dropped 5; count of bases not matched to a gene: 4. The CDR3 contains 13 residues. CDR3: CASSDRGPNEQYF. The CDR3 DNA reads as TGCGCCAGCAGTGACAGGGGGCCTAACGAGCAGTACTTC.

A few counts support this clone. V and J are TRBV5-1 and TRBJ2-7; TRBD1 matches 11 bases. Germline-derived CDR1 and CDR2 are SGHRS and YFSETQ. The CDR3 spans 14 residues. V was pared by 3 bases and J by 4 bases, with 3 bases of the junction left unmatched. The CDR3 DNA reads TGCGCCAGCAGCTCGGGGACAGGGGGTTACGAGCAGTACTTC. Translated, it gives CASSSGTGGYEQYF. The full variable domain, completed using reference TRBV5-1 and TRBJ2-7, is KAGVTQTPRYLIKTRGQQVTLSCSPISGHRSVSWYQQTPGQGLQFLFEYFSETQRNKGNFPGRFSGRQFSNSRSEMNVSTLELGDSALYLCASSSGTGGYEQYFGPGTRLTVT.

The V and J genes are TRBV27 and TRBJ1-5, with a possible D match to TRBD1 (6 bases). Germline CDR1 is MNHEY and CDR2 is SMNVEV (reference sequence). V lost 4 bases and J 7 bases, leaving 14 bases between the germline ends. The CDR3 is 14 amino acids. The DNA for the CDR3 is TGTGCCAGCAGTTACCAGGGGACAACGCAGCCCCAGCATTTT. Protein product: CASSYQGTTQPQHF.

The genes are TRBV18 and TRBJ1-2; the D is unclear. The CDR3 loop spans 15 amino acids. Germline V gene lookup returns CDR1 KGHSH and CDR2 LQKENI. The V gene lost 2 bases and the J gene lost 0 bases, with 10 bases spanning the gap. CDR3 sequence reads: CASSPTGSPNYGYTF. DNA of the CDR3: TGTGCCAGCTCACCAACCGGGAGCCCTAACTATGGCTACACCTTC.

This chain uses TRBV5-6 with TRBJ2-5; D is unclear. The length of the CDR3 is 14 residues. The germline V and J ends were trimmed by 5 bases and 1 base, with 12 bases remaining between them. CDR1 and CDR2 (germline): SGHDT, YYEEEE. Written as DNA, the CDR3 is TGTGCCAGCAGTTTCGGTAGCCGCCAAGAGACCCAGTACTTC. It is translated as CASSFGSRQETQYF. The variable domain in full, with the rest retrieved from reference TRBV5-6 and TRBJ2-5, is DAGVTQSPTHLIKTRGQQVTLRCSPKSGHDTVSWYQQALGQGPQFIFQYYEEEERQRGNFPDRFSGHQFPNYSSELNVNALLLGDSALYLCASSFGSRQETQYFGPGTRLLVL.

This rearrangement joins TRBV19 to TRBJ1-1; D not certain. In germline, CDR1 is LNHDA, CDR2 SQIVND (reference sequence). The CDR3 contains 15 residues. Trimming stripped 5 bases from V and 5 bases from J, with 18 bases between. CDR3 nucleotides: TGTGCCAGTAGTGCCGCGACGGCAGCGAGAACTGAAGCTTTCTTT. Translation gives CASSAATAARTEAFF.

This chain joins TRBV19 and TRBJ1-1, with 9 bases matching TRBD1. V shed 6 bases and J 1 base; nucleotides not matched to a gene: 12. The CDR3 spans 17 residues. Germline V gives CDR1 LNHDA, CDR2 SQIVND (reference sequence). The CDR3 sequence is CASRRYTGGVTNTEAFF. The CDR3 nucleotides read TGTGCCAGTAGAAGATACACAGGGGGCGTTACGAACACTGAAGCTTTCTTT.

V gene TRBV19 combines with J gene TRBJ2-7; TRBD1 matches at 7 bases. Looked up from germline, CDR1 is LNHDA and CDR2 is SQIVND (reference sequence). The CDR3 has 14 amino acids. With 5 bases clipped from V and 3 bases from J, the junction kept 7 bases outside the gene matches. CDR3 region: CASSQRTGHYEQYF. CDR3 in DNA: TGTGCCAGTAGTCAACGGACAGGACACTACGAGCAGTACTTC.

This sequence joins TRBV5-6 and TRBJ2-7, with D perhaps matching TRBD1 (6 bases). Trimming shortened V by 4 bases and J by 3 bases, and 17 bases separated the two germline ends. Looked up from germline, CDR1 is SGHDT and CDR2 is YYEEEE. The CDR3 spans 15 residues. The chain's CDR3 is CASSPINRDNYEQYF. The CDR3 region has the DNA TGTGCCAGCAGCCCCATTAACAGGGATAACTACGAGCAGTACTTC.

The CDR3 nucleotides are TGCGCCAGCAGCCTAGACAGGGGAACCTATGGCTACACCTTC. Amino acids: CASSLDRGTYGYTF. The chain has TRBV5-1 and TRBJ1-2, with TRBD1 matching over 8 bases. Germline assignment: CDR1 SGHRS and CDR2 YFSETQ. J lost 4 bases, V lost 4 bases, and 6 bases had no gene match. The CDR3 consists of 14 residues.

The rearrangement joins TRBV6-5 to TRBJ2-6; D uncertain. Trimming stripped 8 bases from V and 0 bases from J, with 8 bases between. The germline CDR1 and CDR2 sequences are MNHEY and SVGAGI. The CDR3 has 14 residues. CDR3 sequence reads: CASVSTSGANVLTF. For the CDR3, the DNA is TGTGCCAGCGTCAGTACCTCTGGGGCCAACGTCCTGACTTTC.

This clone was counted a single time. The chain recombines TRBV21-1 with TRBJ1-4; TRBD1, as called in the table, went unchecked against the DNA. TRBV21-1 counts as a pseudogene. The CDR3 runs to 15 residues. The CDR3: CASSTRDRVFEKLFF. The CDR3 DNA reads TGTGCCAGCAGCACCCGGGACAGGGTTTTTGAAAAACTGTTTTTT.

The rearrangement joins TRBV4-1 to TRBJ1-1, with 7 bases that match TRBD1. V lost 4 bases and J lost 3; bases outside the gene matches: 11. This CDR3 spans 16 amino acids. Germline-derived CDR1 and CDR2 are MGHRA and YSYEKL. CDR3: CASSPQGRLTDTEAFF. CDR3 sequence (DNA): TGCGCCAGCAGCCCACAGGGGAGATTAACCGACACTGAAGCTTTCTTT.

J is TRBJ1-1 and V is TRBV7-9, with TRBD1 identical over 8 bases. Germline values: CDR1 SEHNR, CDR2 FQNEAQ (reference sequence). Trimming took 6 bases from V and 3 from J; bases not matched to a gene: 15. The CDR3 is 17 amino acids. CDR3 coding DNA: TGTGCCAGCAGTTTAAGATTAACAGGGGGAGCGGACACTGAAGCTTTCTTT. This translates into CASSLRLTGGADTEAFF.

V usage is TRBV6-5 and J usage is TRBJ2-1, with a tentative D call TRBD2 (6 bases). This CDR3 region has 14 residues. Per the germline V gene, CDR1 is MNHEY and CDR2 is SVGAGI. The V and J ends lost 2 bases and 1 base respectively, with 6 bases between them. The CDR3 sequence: CASSYAGSYNEQFF. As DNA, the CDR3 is TGTGCCAGCAGTTACGCGGGGTCCTACAATGAGCAGTTCTTC.

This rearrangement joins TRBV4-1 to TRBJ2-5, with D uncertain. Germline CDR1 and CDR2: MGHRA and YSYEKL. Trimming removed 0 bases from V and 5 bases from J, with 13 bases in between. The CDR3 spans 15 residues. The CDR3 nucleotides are TGCGCCAGCAGCCAAGACACTAACAGAAGGGAGACCCAGTACTTC. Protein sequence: CASSQDTNRRETQYF.

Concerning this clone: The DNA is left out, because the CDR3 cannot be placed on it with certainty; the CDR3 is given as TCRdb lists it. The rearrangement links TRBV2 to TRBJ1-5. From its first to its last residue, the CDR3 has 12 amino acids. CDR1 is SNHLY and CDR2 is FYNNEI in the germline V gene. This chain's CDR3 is CASSVPPQPQHF.

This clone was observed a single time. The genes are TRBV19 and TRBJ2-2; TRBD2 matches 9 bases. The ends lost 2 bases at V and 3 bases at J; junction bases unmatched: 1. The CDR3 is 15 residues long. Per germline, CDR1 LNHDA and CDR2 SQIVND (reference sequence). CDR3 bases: TGTGCCAGTAGTATACTAGCGGGGCACACCGGGGAGCTGTTTTTT. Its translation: CASSILAGHTGELFF.

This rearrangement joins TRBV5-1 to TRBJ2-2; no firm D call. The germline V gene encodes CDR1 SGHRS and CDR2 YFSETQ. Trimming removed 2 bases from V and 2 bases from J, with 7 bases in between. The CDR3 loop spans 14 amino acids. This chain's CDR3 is CASSFRTNTGELFF. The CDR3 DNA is TGCGCCAGCAGCTTCCGGACCAACACCGGGGAGCTGTTTTTT.

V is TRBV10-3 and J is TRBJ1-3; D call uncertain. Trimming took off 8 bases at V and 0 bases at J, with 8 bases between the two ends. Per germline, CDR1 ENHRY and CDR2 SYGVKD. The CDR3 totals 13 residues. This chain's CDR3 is CAIEADSGNTIYF. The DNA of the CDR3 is TGTGCCATCGAAGCCGACTCTGGAAACACCATATATTTT.

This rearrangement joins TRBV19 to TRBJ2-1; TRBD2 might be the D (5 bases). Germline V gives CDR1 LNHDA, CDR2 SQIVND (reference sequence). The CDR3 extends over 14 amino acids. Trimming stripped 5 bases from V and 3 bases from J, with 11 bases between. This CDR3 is CASSETSLYNEQFF. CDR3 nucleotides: TGTGCCAGTAGTGAAACTAGTCTCTACAATGAGCAGTTCTTC.

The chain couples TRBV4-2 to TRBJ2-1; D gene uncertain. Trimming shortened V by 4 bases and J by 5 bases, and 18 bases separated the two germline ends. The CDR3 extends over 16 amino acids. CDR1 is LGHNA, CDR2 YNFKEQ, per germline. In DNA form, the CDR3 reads TGTGCCAGCAGCCCGCGTTTGAGCGAGGAAGACAATGAGCAGTTCTTC. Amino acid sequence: CASSPRLSEEDNEQFF.